This T cell receptor (beta chain) appears in the sequencing data of a study of shared clonotypes between healthy human individuals. Splitting of CD4+ cells produced CD45RA+ naive and CD45RA-negative memory subsets. In the case of this clone: Its antigen is unknown.

The table came from immunoSEQ multiplex PCR; TCRdb's copy has only in-frame clones and leaves some out. The table has 600,000 to 750,000 clones, 72% seen once. Overall study results and limits: Larger richness was generally estimated for naive than memory subsets. The sharing of 4.5% to 6.5% of naive CD4 clonotypes was seen across a few donors. A reduction in generation probabilities was seen for non-shared clonotypes relative to those shared by all four donors.

This CDR3 is built from 14 residues. The V gene's germline CDR1 is LNHDA and CDR2 SQIVND (reference sequence). V lost 3 bases and J lost 0, with 9 bases in between. The sequence was obtained from a woman aged 25-40 years in good health. This chain links TRBV19 with TRBJ2-7; D uncertain. Sequencing used memory CD4+ T cells sorted from blood. The subset was: CD45RA-negative fraction. CDR3 in DNA: TGTGCCAGTAGTATTTCGGTCAGCTCCTACGAGCAGTACTTC. This codes for CASSISVSSYEQYF. Drawing the rest from reference TRBV19 and TRBJ2-7, the complete variable domain is DGGITQSPKYLFRKEGQNVTLSCEQNLNHDAMYWYRQDPGQGLRLIYYSQIVNDFQKGDIAEGYSVSREKKESFPLTVTSAQKNPTAFYLCASSISVSSYEQYFGPGTRLTVT.